This T cell receptor (beta chain) is drawn from a study of T cell responses to AZD1222 COVID-19 vaccine. Findings and limits, study-wide: Possibly, clonal diversity was underestimated; donors were largely white British and included more females. Following two doses of AZD1222, Spike-specific TCR breadth and depth rose. Researchers took repertoire samples only after the peak T cell response had come.

Profiling relied on immunoSEQ multiplex PCR, and the TCRdb table lists in-frame clones only, not all of them. The sample yields roughly 200,000 clones, about 93% seen once. In regard to this clone: Its target is not known.

The CDR3 runs 15 residues. The V gene's germline CDR1 is SGHRS and CDR2 YFSETQ. Deletions cut 4 bases from V and 2 bases from J, with 12 bases between. This TCR came from an adult in good health. This chain joins TRBV5-1 and TRBJ2-2, with D perhaps TRBD1 or TRBD2 (5 bases each). The sample was peripheral blood, taken on day 0 of MenACWY control vaccination. The CDR3 protein is CASSSRDLNTGELFF. CDR3 DNA sequence: TGCGCCAGCAGCAGCAGGGACCTTAACACCGGGGAGCTGTTTTTT.